Listed below are T cell receptor beta chains from one sample, sequenced in a study of cytomegalovirus exposure and HLA in healthy donors. Sequencing used immunoSEQ multiplex PCR; TCRdb keeps in-frame clones, though not all of them. The sample lists about 150,000 clones, approximately 68% occurring once. What was sequenced was PBMCs. Receptor source: a man aged 35-49 years in good health and CMV-seronegative. CDR3s include the opening cysteine and the closing phenylalanine or tryptophan. The D gene is left open where the match is weak. The size entry is marked missing in some rows and otherwise reads once, few, many or a size class.

CASSWGQGTGELFF	TGTGCCAGCAGTTGGGGGCAGGGCACCGGGGAGCTGTTTTTT	TRBJ2-2	.	TRBV6-5	.
CASSPFEGEGDTQYF	TGTGCCAGCAGCCCTTTCGAGGGAGAGGGAGATACGCAGTATTTT	TRBJ2-3	.	TRBV28	.
CASSQDGQRGGEQFF	TGTGCCAGCAGCCAAGACGGCCAGCGGGGCGGAGAGCAGTTCTTC	TRBJ2-1	TRBD2	TRBV4-2	.
CASSTSVSTEAFF	TGTGCCAGTAGTACCTCCGTGAGCACTGAAGCTTTCTTT	TRBJ1-1	.	TRBV19	once
CASSPRGTVFLSGEQYF	TGTGCCAGTAGTCCTCGTGGGACAGTGTTCCTATCGGGCGAGCAGTACTTC	TRBJ2-7	TRBD1	TRBV19	.
CASSPGGRHNYGYTF	TGTGCCAGTAGCCCGGGAGGAAGGCATAACTATGGCTACACCTTC	TRBJ1-2	.	TRBV19	few
CASSGTFSYEQYF	TGTGCCAGCTCCGGGACATTCTCCTACGAGCAGTACTTC	TRBJ2-7	.	TRBV6-6	once
CAITLRTGAGNTIYF	TGTGCCATCACCTTGAGGACAGGGGCTGGAAACACCATATATTTT	TRBJ1-3	TRBD1	TRBV10-3	.
CASSISSSADTQYF	TGTGCCAGTAGCATCTCCTCTAGCGCAGATACGCAGTATTTT	TRBJ2-3	.	TRBV19	.
CASRPGLAGAGETQYF	TGTGCCAGCAGACCAGGACTAGCGGGAGCTGGAGAGACCCAGTACTTC	TRBJ2-5	TRBD2	TRBV7-2	.
CASSAAQGGDEKLFF	TGTGCCAGCAGTGCCGCACAGGGTGGGGATGAAAAACTGTTTTTT	TRBJ1-4	.	TRBV6-1	.
CASSRQQGRETQYF	TGTGCCAGCAGCCGCCAACAAGGGAGGGAGACCCAGTACTTC	TRBJ2-5	.	TRBV6-1	.
CASSREIAGGLSEQFF	TGCGCCAGCAGCCGAGAAATAGCGGGAGGTTTAAGTGAGCAGTTCTTC	TRBJ2-1	TRBD2	TRBV4-1	.
CASRRGQGPLSNQPQHF	TGTGCCAGCAGGAGGGGACAGGGGCCTCTTAGCAATCAGCCCCAGCATTTT	TRBJ1-5	TRBD1	TRBV2	.
CASSLDVAGPSTDTQYF	TGTGCCAGCAGCTTAGACGTCGCGGGGCCTAGCACAGATACGCAGTATTTT	TRBJ2-3	.	TRBV7-9	.
CASSPGGRPGEAFF	TGTGCCAGCAGCCCAGGCGGCCGTCCAGGGGAGGCTTTCTTT	TRBJ1-1	.	TRBV7-9	.
CASSSWAGTGPYEQYF	TGTGCCAGCAGCTCTTGGGCCGGGACAGGGCCCTACGAGCAGTACTTC	TRBJ2-7	TRBD1	TRBV7-3	.
CASSGRGLQPQHF	TGTGCCAGCAGCGGCAGGGGGCTTCAGCCCCAGCATTTT	TRBJ1-5	TRBD1	TRBV2	.
CAWSSGQTNYGYTF	TGTGCCTGGAGTTCGGGACAGACTAACTATGGCTACACCTTC	TRBJ1-2	TRBD1	TRBV30	.
CASTLQTGGNTEAFF	TGTGCCAGCACGCTCCAAACAGGGGGTAACACTGAAGCTTTCTTT	TRBJ1-1	TRBD1	TRBV6-5	.